The clone carrying this T cell receptor beta chain was observed a handful of times. Its antigen is not identified. TCRdb's table, derived via immunoSEQ multiplex PCR, lists solely in-frame clones and lacks some. Here the sample spans tens of thousands of clones, less than 85% being singletons. The source of the sample is a study of radiotherapy plus CTLA-4 blockade in lung cancer. Across the study: The study recorded objective responses in about 20% of patients and disease control in approximately 33%.

Focal radiation plus CTLA-4 blockade with ipilimumab was administered to patients who had chemo-refractory metastatic non-small-cell lung cancer. Study-wide points: TCR clones originating in tumors grew in number in blood after radiotherapy plus ipilimumab.

Germline CDR1 is MGHRA and CDR2 is YSYEKL. V lost 0 bases, J lost 4 bases, and 4 bases stayed unmatched. The CDR3 totals 15 residues. The source material was peripheral blood, sampled from a patient treated with radiotherapy plus ipilimumab. This sequence originates from a human donor with non-small cell lung cancer who had stable disease on radiotherapy plus ipilimumab. V gene TRBV4-1 combines with J gene TRBJ2-7, with TRBD1 identical over 9 bases. CDR3 bases: TGCGCCAGCAGCCAAGATCGGGACAGGGTGTACGAGCAGTACTTC. Translating it yields CASSQDRDRVYEQYF.